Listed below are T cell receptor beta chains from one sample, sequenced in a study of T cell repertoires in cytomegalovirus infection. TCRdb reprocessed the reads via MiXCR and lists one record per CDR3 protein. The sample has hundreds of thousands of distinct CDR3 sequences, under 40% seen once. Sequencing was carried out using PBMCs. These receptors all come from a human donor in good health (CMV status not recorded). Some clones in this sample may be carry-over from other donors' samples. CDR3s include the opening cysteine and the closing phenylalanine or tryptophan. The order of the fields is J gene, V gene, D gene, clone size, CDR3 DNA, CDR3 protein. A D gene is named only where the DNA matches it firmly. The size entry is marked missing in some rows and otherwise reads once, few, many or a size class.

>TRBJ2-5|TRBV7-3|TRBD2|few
TGTGCCAGCAGCTTGGGGGGGACTACTCAGACCCAGTACTTC
CASSLGGTTQTQYF
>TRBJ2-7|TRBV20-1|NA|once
TGCAGTGCTAGGGGGCAGACTGACTACGAGCAGTACTTC
CSARGQTDYEQYF
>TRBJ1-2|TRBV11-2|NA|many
TGTGCCAGCAGCTCCCGGGACATAATGGGCTACACCTTC
CASSSRDIMGYTF
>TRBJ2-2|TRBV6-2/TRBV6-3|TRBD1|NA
TGTGCCAGCAGTCTCGATGTAACCGGGACAGGGTACACCGGGGAGCTGTTTTTT
CASSLDVTGTGYTGELFF
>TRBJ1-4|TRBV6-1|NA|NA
TGTGCCAGCAGACTCAAGCCAGGGTTATCACTTGAAAAACTGTTTTTT
CASRLKPGLSLEKLFF
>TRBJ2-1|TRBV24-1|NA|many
TGTGCCACCAGTGATTTGCAGTCGGCTAGCGATGAGCAGTTCTTC
CATSDLQSASDEQFF
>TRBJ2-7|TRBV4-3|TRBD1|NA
TGCGCCAGCAGCCCAAACCGGGACAGGGCCCACGAGCAGTACTTC
CASSPNRDRAHEQYF
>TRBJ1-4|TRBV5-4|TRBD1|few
TGTGCCAGCAGCCCAGGCAGAGGGACAGCTTTTGAAAAACTGTTTTTT
CASSPGRGTAFEKLFF
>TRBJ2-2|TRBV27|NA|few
TGTGCCAGCAGTAACAAACAGGGACACGGGGAGCTGTTTTTT
CASSNKQGHGELFF
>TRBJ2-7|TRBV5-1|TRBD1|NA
TGCGCCAGCAGCCTCCTCACCGGGACAGGGGTATCCTACGAGCAGTACTTC
CASSLLTGTGVSYEQYF